This passage covers 2 T cell receptor beta chains from one sample sequenced in a study of blood T cell repertoires in COVID-19. The protocol was immunoSEQ multiplex PCR, while the TCRdb copy is restricted to in-frame clones and leaves out a portion. The sample records roughly 430,000 clones, around 90% being singletons. Sample: PBMCs or T cells enriched from blood (not recorded which). The source is a woman in her 40s with acute COVID-19.

The chain employs TRBV18 and TRBJ2-6; D unclear. Germline V gene lookup returns CDR1 KGHSH and CDR2 LQKENI. The CDR3 runs 14 residues. Trimming removed 6 bases at V and 0 bases at J, with 6 bases between. In nucleotides, the CDR3 is TGTGCCAGCTCCCTAAGCTCTGGGGCCAACGTCCTGACTTTC. Its translation is CASSLSSGANVLTF.

The chain recombines TRBV4-1 with TRBJ2-1; 9 positions match TRBD1. The CDR3 is 16 residues long. CDR1 and CDR2 (germline): MGHRA, YSYEKL. After removal of 2 bases from V and 4 bases from J, the junction contained 6 bases not matched to a gene. CDR3 in DNA: TGCGCCAGCAGCCAACCGGGACAGGGAAGGTACAATGAGCAGTTCTTC. Translation gives CASSQPGQGRYNEQFF.